This T cell receptor (beta chain) was found in a study of early T cells in non-severe SARS-CoV-2 infection. As for the study in general: Bulk RNA taken from unsorted whole blood was sequenced, leaving chains unpaired.

This clonotype was detected only a few times. What it binds is not known. The CDR3 consists of 14 residues. V gave up 0 bases and J gave up 2 bases, with 8 bases separating them. Germline V CDR1 and CDR2: LGHDT, YNNKEL (reference sequence). Unique molecular identifiers were affixed to single, distinct cDNA molecules. TCRdb reanalysed the 5' RACE reads using MiXCR and keeps one entry per CDR3 protein. The data contain roughly 38,000 distinct CDR3 sequences, around 5.1% of them seen just once; the ten biggest clones take up 4% to 4.5%. Whole-study results and caveats: CD4 and private specificities were missed by VDJdb matching, which favored anti-spike CD8 responses.

This receptor was identified in an adult who was a healthcare worker with PCR-confirmed SARS-CoV-2 infection or an uninfected control (not recorded which). This chain links TRBV3-1 with TRBJ2-7, with D possibly being TRBD1 or TRBD2 (6 bases each). This specimen was whole blood, taken at baseline. The CDR3 loop is CASSQEGGTYEQYF. The DNA for the CDR3 is TGTGCCAGCAGCCAAGAAGGGGGGACCTACGAGCAGTACTTC.